This T cell receptor beta chain was sequenced in a study of cytomegalovirus exposure and HLA in healthy donors. Study outcomes and limitations: Presence/absence analyses rested on an assumption that sequencing depth was roughly uniform across donors. Fewer N-insertions than the approximately 700-donor mean were reportedly shown by an Asian-associated ancestry cluster in a later analysis. In vitro confirmation showed a few CMV-associated chains to be CMV antigen specific. Within an earlier analysis, most TCR beta V segments proved productive either about 87% or about 30% of the time.

The CDR3 has 12 residues. Per the germline V gene, CDR1 is MNHEY and CDR2 is SMNVEV (reference sequence). Trimming left V 5 bases short and J 4 bases short, with 5 bases between. Amplification used 60 Vbeta primers and 13 Jbeta primers. The method was immunoSEQ multiplex PCR; TCRdb's version includes in-frame clones alone and lacks a portion of them. The table lists roughly 150,000 clones, over 60% of them singletons, with about 13% in the top ten. This clone was seen a few times. Its antigen is unknown. This chain joins TRBV27 and TRBJ2-2; no definite D call. This clonotype was sampled from a man aged 35 to 55 in good health and CMV-seropositive. The sequencing input was PBMCs. CDR3 sequence: CASSPLTGELFF. In nucleotides, the CDR3 is TGTGCCAGCAGTCCCCTCACCGGGGAGCTGTTTTTT.